The present TCR beta chain was sequenced within a study of cytomegalovirus exposure and HLA in healthy donors. Study-level information: Early released data comprised around 85 million unique TCRs from HLA-typed donors. Findings and limits, study-wide: Most of the TCR beta V segments (in an earlier analysis) were productive either about 87% or about 30% of the time.

A single count supports this clone. Its target is not known. PCR primers comprised 60 Vbeta and 13 Jbeta primers. Sequencing used immunoSEQ multiplex PCR; TCRdb keeps in-frame clones, though not all of them. The sample includes under 200,000 clones, around 72% of them seen just once. This receptor was obtained from a woman in her 50s in good health and CMV-seropositive. Input material: PBMCs.

The chain's CDR3 is CASSLLEGKGYGYTF. CDR3 DNA: TGTGCCAGTAGTCTTCTGGAGGGCAAAGGTTATGGCTACACCTTC. This chain uses TRBV19 with TRBJ1-2, with unresolved D. Trimming cost V 5 bases and J 5 bases, with 18 bases left between them. CDR1 is LNHDA and CDR2 is SQIVND in the germline V gene (reference sequence). The CDR3 runs 15 residues. The full variable domain, in which reference TRBV19 and TRBJ1-2 provide the parts outside the CDR3, is DGGITQSPKYLFRKEGQNVTLSCEQNLNHDAMYWYRQDPGQGLRLIYYSQIVNDFQKGDIAEGYSVSREKKESFPLTVTSAQKNPTAFYLCASSLLEGKGYGYTFGSGTRLTVV.